This T cell receptor beta chain derives from a study of shared clonotypes between healthy human individuals. Background on the study: A donor's plate count was three for CD4 naive and three for CD4 memory; CD8 naive had two and CD8 memory one.

General study points: Researchers sampled only blood; tissue repertoires likely differ. The small donor group covered limited genetic and exposure diversity. Lower generation probabilities were found for non-shared clonotypes than for those shared by all four donors.

CDR3 size: 17 residues. Germline V gives CDR1 KGHSH, CDR2 LQKENI. After removal of 3 bases from V and 5 bases from J, the junction contained 9 bases not matched to a gene. Comments on this clone: Its cognate antigen is unknown.

This table comes from immunoSEQ multiplex PCR, and its TCRdb copy is limited to in-frame clones, with some not included. The sample includes hundreds of thousands of clones, 72% of them seen just once. The sequence was obtained from a woman under 40 in good health. Sequencing was carried out using memory CD4+ T cells sorted from blood. Specified subset: CD45RA-negative fraction. V gene TRBV18 combines with J gene TRBJ2-4; 11 nucleotides align to TRBD1. This CDR3 is CASSPGTGGDNENIQYF. The CDR3 DNA is TGTGCCAGCTCACCCGGGACAGGGGGGGATAACGAAAACATTCAGTACTTC. The whole variable domain, remainder taken from reference TRBV18 and TRBJ2-4, is NAGVMQNPRHLVRRRGQEARLRCSPMKGHSHVYWYRQLPEEGLKFMVYLQKENIIDESGMPKERFSAEFPKEGPSILRIQQVVRGDSAAYFCASSPGTGGDNENIQYFGAGTRLSVL.